Presented here are 30 T cell receptor beta chains from one specimen sequenced in a study of beta chain features in type 1 diabetes. Every isolated RNA sample was fully reverse transcribed, so sequencing captured expressed TCRB transcripts. The assay was immunoSEQ multiplex PCR, and TCRdb's table has in-frame clones only and misses some. The sample records about 320,000 clones, approximately 14% being singletons. The material sequenced was central memory CD4+ T cells from blood. The receptors derive from a man aged 25 to 40 in good health.

The V gene is TRBV5-1, the J gene TRBJ2-3, with TRBD2 matching 7 bases. The germline CDR1 and CDR2 sequences are SGHRS and YFSETQ. V trimming: 5 bases; J trimming: 2 bases; junction bases outside the gene matches: 5. The CDR3 is 14 residues long. The CDR3 DNA reads as TGCGCCAGCAGGCCGGGGGGAGACACAGATACGCAGTATTTT. Protein: CASRPGGDTDTQYF.

The chain recombines TRBV10-3 with TRBJ1-6; TRBD1 agrees at 7 bases. CDR1 ENHRY and CDR2 SYGVKD come from the germline V gene. V lost 0 bases to trimming and J lost 7 bases; unmatched junction nucleotides: 3. There are 15 residues in the CDR3. The CDR3 loop reads CAISESGQYNSPLHF. CDR3 nucleotides: TGTGCCATCAGTGAGTCGGGACAGTACAATTCACCCCTCCACTTT.

The CDR3 sequence: CASSLATSGFNEQFF. CDR3 coding DNA: TGTGCCAGCAGCTTAGCTACTAGCGGATTCAATGAGCAGTTCTTC. The V and J genes are TRBV7-9 and TRBJ2-1; TRBD2 matches at 8 bases. The germline V gene has CDR1 SEHNR and CDR2 FQNEAQ (reference sequence). V dropped 0 bases and J dropped 6; count of bases not matched to a gene: 4. This CDR3 has 15 amino acids.

This clone was detected only a few times. The chain employs TRBV5-5 and TRBJ1-4; maybe TRBD1 (6 bases). Germline V gives CDR1 SGHKS, CDR2 YYEKEE (reference sequence). V dropped 0 bases and J dropped 0 bases, with 9 bases sitting between them. CDR3 length: 16 amino acids. CDR3 DNA sequence: TGTGCCAGCAGCTTGGCCGGGACACCAACTAATGAAAAACTGTTTTTT. Translating gives CASSLAGTPTNEKLFF.

The chain links TRBV5-4 to TRBJ2-2; D not certain. CDR3 length: 15 amino acids. Between the trimmed V and J ends, which lost 0 bases and 5 bases, there was a span of 11 bases. Germline CDR1 and CDR2: SGHNT and YYREEE (reference sequence). The CDR3 bases are TGTGCCAGCAGCTTGGATCGGGTTGGTACCGGGGAGCTGTTTTTT. This gives the protein CASSLDRVGTGELFF.

The chain is built from TRBV7-2 and TRBJ2-1, with D tentatively TRBD2 (6 bases). There are 15 residues in the CDR3. Germline assignment: CDR1 SGHTA and CDR2 FQGNSA. V was clipped by 5 bases and J by 8 bases, with 19 bases between them. CDR3 protein: CASSTSGPAGHEQFF. Written as DNA, the CDR3 is TGTGCCAGCAGCACCAGCGGGCCGGCGGGGCATGAGCAGTTCTTC.

J is TRBJ1-5 and V is TRBV2; unclear D gene. CDR1 SNHLY and CDR2 FYNNEI come from the germline V gene. V shed 2 bases and J shed 6 bases, with 8 bases lying between them. The CDR3 is 13 amino acids. In nucleotides, the CDR3 is TGTGCCAGCAGTGAAACGCGCGGTCAGCCCCAGCATTTT. It is translated as CASSETRGQPQHF.

This sequence joins TRBV5-6 and TRBJ2-7, with D possibly being TRBD2 (5 bases). The V end lost 3 bases, the J end lost 3 bases, and 7 bases lay between the germline ends. There are 12 residues in the CDR3. The germline gives CDR1 SGHDT, CDR2 YYEEEE. The DNA of the CDR3 is TGTGCCAGCAGCTCCGGGAACTACGAGCAGTACTTC. It encodes CASSSGNYEQYF.

The chain recombines TRBV5-4 with TRBJ2-3; D not resolved. The CDR3 has 14 residues. The V end was cut by 4 bases, the J end by 1 base, with 10 bases between. From germline, CDR1 is SGHNT and CDR2 YYREEE (reference sequence). CDR3 region: CASSGVQGTDTQYF. CDR3 DNA: TGTGCCAGCAGCGGCGTCCAGGGCACAGATACGCAGTATTTT.

This clone has more than one count but fewer than ten. Other nucleotide sequences from this sample produce the same CDR3. The chain is built from TRBV11-2 and TRBJ2-4; D unresolved. Looked up from germline, CDR1 is SGHAT and CDR2 is FQNNGV. V lost 4 bases and J lost 0, with 7 bases in between. There are 14 residues in the CDR3. CDR3 nucleotide sequence: TGTGCCAGCAGCTCCAGGTTAGCCAAAAACATTCAGTACTTC. Its translation: CASSSRLAKNIQYF.

The gene calls are TRBV7-2 and TRBJ2-1, with TRBD2 identical over 8 bases. The length of the CDR3 is 16 residues. J lost 6 bases, V lost 5 bases, and 12 bases had no gene match. In germline, CDR1 is SGHTA, CDR2 FQGNSA. CDR3 protein: CASSPDGRGYFNEQFF. CDR3 DNA sequence: TGTGCCAGCAGCCCGGACGGGAGGGGGTACTTCAATGAGCAGTTCTTC.

The chain links TRBV19 to TRBJ2-7; D gene uncertain. Germline-derived CDR1 and CDR2 are LNHDA and SQIVND (reference sequence). The CDR3 sequence is 13 residues long. V lost 6 bases and J 2 bases, leaving 11 bases between the germline ends. CDR3 in DNA: TGTGCCAGTAGCGTCAGGATGCCCTACGAGCAGTACTTC. This sequence encodes CASSVRMPYEQYF.

The rearrangement uses TRBV2 and TRBJ2-2, with 7 bases matching TRBD1. Germline CDR1 reads SNHLY; CDR2 reads FYNNEI. The CDR3 length is 14 residues. J gave up 2 bases and V 9 bases, and 6 bases lay outside the gene matches. CDR3 sequence: CARTGTDNTGELFF. The CDR3 DNA reads TGTGCCAGAACCGGGACAGACAACACCGGGGAGCTGTTTTTT.

This clone has a handful of counts. The chain combines TRBV6-1 with TRBJ1-4; D might be TRBD1 (5 bases). The CDR3 spans 15 residues. CDR1 MNHNS and CDR2 SASEGT come from the germline V gene. V was cut by 6 bases and J by 8 bases, with 19 bases left in between. CDR3 protein: CASSEPPGITEKLFF. In DNA, the CDR3 is TGTGCCAGCAGCGAGCCTCCAGGGATTACAGAAAAACTGTTTTTT.

This clone was counted a few times. The chain recombines TRBV6-6 with TRBJ2-1; 9 nucleotides line up with TRBD1. Germline CDR1 MNHNY, CDR2 SVGAGI (reference sequence). The CDR3 sequence is 15 residues long. J was trimmed by 4 bases and V by 5 bases; bases with no gene match: 6. Here the CDR3 DNA reads TGTGCCAGCAGTCTTGGACAGGGGTTTTACAATGAGCAGTTCTTC. Its protein is CASSLGQGFYNEQFF.

The rearrangement links TRBV13 to TRBJ2-5; D unresolved. The DNA end is a closer match to TRBJ2-7, so the J assignment may be wrong. The V gene's germline CDR1 is PRHDT and CDR2 FYEKMQ (reference sequence). The CDR3 sequence is 11 residues long. As DNA, the CDR3 is TGTGCCAGCAGCTTGGTATACGAGCAGTACTTC. Translated, it gives CASSLVYEQYF.

J is TRBJ1-2 and V is TRBV25-1; TRBD1 matches 7 bases. Germline values: CDR1 MGHDK, CDR2 SYGVNS. The CDR3 spans 14 residues. The V gene end was trimmed by 3 bases and the J gene end by 8 bases; junction bases not matched to a gene: 9. DNA of the CDR3: TGTGCCAGCAGTGAGACAGGGTATCGGTCGGGCTACACCTTC. Translating it yields CASSETGYRSGYTF.

A few counts support this clone. The V gene is TRBV7-6, the J gene TRBJ1-1; 9 bases map to TRBD1. Losses at the gene ends were 2 bases for V and 0 bases for J; bases not matched to a gene: 19. The germline CDR1 and CDR2 sequences are SGHVS and FNYEAQ. CDR3 length: 21 residues. In nucleotides, the CDR3 is TGTGCCAGCAGCTTAATGGTACTGACAGGGGGGCCGGGGAGTATGAACACTGAAGCTTTCTTT. Protein product: CASSLMVLTGGPGSMNTEAFF.

J is TRBJ2-7 and V is TRBV7-2; 8 bases align to TRBD2. J lost 1 base, V lost 3 bases, and 5 bases had no gene match. CDR1 is SGHTA and CDR2 is FQGNSA in the germline V gene. This CDR3 is built from 15 residues. CDR3 residues: CASSFSGTESYEQYF. The CDR3 coding sequence is TGTGCCAGCAGCTTTAGCGGGACGGAGTCCTACGAGCAGTACTTC.

The chain is built from TRBV11-2 and TRBJ2-5, with D unclear. Germline V lookup: CDR1 SGHAT, CDR2 FQNNGV. V was cut by 1 base and J by 5 bases, with 14 bases left in between. This CDR3 is built from 15 residues. CDR3 bases: TGTGCCAGCAGCTTAGCTGCCAGCGCGGTTGAGACCCAGTACTTC. It codes for CASSLAASAVETQYF.

The chain uses TRBV7-9 and TRBJ1-2; a weak D match, TRBD1 (6 bases). CDR1 and CDR2 from the germline V gene are SEHNR and FQNEAQ (reference sequence). The V gene lost 8 bases and the J gene lost 7 bases, with 23 bases spanning the gap. CDR3 size: 15 residues. The CDR3 loop is CASGEGSRGVRGYTF. The CDR3 nucleotides are TGTGCCAGCGGGGAGGGGTCCAGGGGAGTACGTGGCTACACCTTC. The full variable domain, rest sourced from reference TRBV7-9 and TRBJ1-2, is DTGVSQNPRHKITKRGQNVTFRCDPISEHNRLYWYRQTLGQGPEFLTYFQNEAQLEKSRLLSDRFSAERPKGSFSTLEIQRTEQGDSAMYLCASGEGSRGVRGYTFGSGTRLTVV.

The chain has TRBV7-2 and TRBJ1-1, with unresolved D. The V gene's germline CDR1 is SGHTA and CDR2 FQGNSA. V was cut by 3 bases and J by 10 bases, with 21 bases left in between. The CDR3 runs to 15 residues. This CDR3 is CASSFANLPGDLAFF. Written as DNA, the CDR3 is TGTGCCAGCAGCTTCGCTAATCTCCCTGGGGATCTAGCTTTCTTT.

CDR3 region: CASSQNSGWETQYF. DNA of the CDR3: TGCGCCAGCAGCCAAAATTCTGGGTGGGAGACCCAGTACTTC. This rearrangement joins TRBV4-1 to TRBJ2-5, with D unclear. V was pared by 2 bases and J by 5 bases, with 12 bases between. The CDR3 covers 14 residues. In germline, CDR1 is MGHRA, CDR2 YSYEKL.

The chain employs TRBV5-1 and TRBJ2-6; TRBD2 agrees at 8 bases. Germline CDR1 is SGHRS and CDR2 is YFSETQ. The CDR3 has 16 amino acids. After removal of 4 bases from V and 0 bases from J, the junction contained 3 bases not matched to a gene. In nucleotides, the CDR3 is TGCGCCAGCAGCACCGGGGGGGCCTCTGGGGCCAACGTCCTGACTTTC. Translated, it gives CASSTGGASGANVLTF. The full variable domain, in which reference TRBV5-1 and TRBJ2-6 provide the parts outside the CDR3, is KAGVTQTPRYLIKTRGQQVTLSCSPISGHRSVSWYQQTPGQGLQFLFEYFSETQRNKGNFPGRFSGRQFSNSRSEMNVSTLELGDSALYLCASSTGGASGANVLTFGAGSRLTVL.

V gene TRBV4-3 combines with J gene TRBJ1-1, with D maybe TRBD1 (5 bases). This CDR3 comprises 16 residues. Germline lookup yields CDR1 LGHNA and CDR2 YSLEER. V dropped 4 bases and J dropped 5 bases, with 20 bases sitting between them. For the CDR3, the DNA is TGCGCCAGCAGCCCCGTTGGGGCGGGCGGTGGGACTGAAGCTTTCTTT. Translation: CASSPVGAGGGTEAFF.

This clone was recorded a few times. The same CDR3 can be traced to other DNA sequences in this sample. The rearrangement uses TRBV7-2 and TRBJ2-5, with no clear D. The CDR3 sequence is 12 residues long. V was clipped by 4 bases and J by 2 bases, with 5 bases between them. CDR1 and CDR2 (germline): SGHTA, FQGNSA. The CDR3 bases are TGTGCCAGCAGCTGGGGTCAAGAGACCCAGTACTTC. Amino acids: CASSWGQETQYF.

The sample holds a few counts of this clone. The V and J genes are TRBV4-3 and TRBJ2-2; the D is unclear. This CDR3 contains 17 residues. Looked up from germline, CDR1 is LGHNA and CDR2 is YSLEER. The V gene lost 4 bases and the J gene lost 0 bases, with 15 bases spanning the gap. The CDR3 here is CASSLQAARANTGELFF. In DNA form, the CDR3 reads TGCGCCAGCAGCCTGCAGGCAGCTAGAGCGAACACCGGGGAGCTGTTTTTT.

This clone turned up a few times. The chain links TRBV27 to TRBJ2-5; perhaps TRBD1 as D (6 bases). The last part of the DNA fits TRBJ2-7 better; the J call may be wrong. CDR1 is MNHEY and CDR2 is SMNVEV in the germline V gene (reference sequence). The CDR3 length is 15 residues. The CDR3 nucleotides are TGTGCCAGCAGTTCAACCGGGACAACCTCCTACGAGCAGTACTTC. It yields the protein CASSSTGTTSYEQYF.

The rearrangement links TRBV10-1 to TRBJ2-7; 10 bases are a match to TRBD1. V gave up 4 bases and J gave up 3 bases; unmatched junction bases: 6. This CDR3 region has 15 residues. Germline CDR1 reads WNHNN; CDR2 reads SYGVQD (reference sequence). The CDR3 sequence is CASSAGTGALYEQYV. In DNA form, the CDR3 reads TGCGCCAGCAGTGCCGGGACAGGGGCGCTCTACGAGCAGTACGTC.

In its sample, this clone was seen a few times. The genes are TRBV27 and TRBJ1-1; no definite D call. V dropped 3 bases and J dropped 0 bases, with 11 bases sitting between them. In germline, CDR1 is MNHEY, CDR2 SMNVEV (reference sequence). CDR3 length: 15 amino acids. The CDR3 is CASSFNQKMNTEAFF. CDR3 coding DNA: TGTGCCAGCAGTTTCAACCAGAAAATGAACACTGAAGCTTTCTTT.